The 3 T cell receptor beta chains below come from one sample, sequenced in a study of beta chain features in type 1 diabetes. The whole isolated RNA underwent reverse transcription, so sequencing captured expressed TCRB transcripts. This table comes from immunoSEQ multiplex PCR, and its TCRdb copy is limited to in-frame clones, with some not included. Of about 180,000 clones in the sample, about an eighth are singletons; the top ten hold 0.62%. The sequenced sample consisted of central memory CD4+ T cells from blood. These receptors all come from a young woman in good health.

This clone was counted a few times. This chain uses TRBV5-1 with TRBJ2-1; perhaps TRBD2 as D (6 bases). The CDR3 has 13 residues. The V end lost 6 bases, the J end lost 4 bases, and 11 bases lay between the germline ends. Germline V gene lookup returns CDR1 SGHRS and CDR2 YFSETQ. The chain's CDR3 is CASTVADYNEQFF. The CDR3 region has the DNA TGCGCCAGCACGGTAGCGGATTACAATGAGCAGTTCTTC.

There are a few counts of this clone. The V call is TRBV14, the J call TRBJ1-1; the D gene is possibly TRBD1 (5 bases). CDR1 and CDR2 (germline): SGHDN, FVKESK. The CDR3 contains 14 residues. V gave up 4 bases and J gave up 4 bases, with 13 bases separating them. The chain's CDR3 is CASSRYRQTTEAFF. For the CDR3, the DNA is TGTGCCAGCAGCCGCTACCGACAGACCACTGAAGCTTTCTTT.

The sample holds a few counts of this clone. The chain couples TRBV4-2 to TRBJ2-2; D might be TRBD2 (6 bases). The germline V gene has CDR1 LGHNA and CDR2 YNFKEQ. The CDR3 is made up of 16 amino acids. V was pared by 4 bases and J by 2 bases, with 14 bases between. CDR3 DNA: TGTGCCAGCAGCCCAGCCGGGAGAGGAAACACCGGGGAGCTGTTTTTT. Amino acids: CASSPAGRGNTGELFF.